This T cell receptor beta chain was captured by sequencing in a study of T cell repertoires in cytomegalovirus infection. TCRdb itself ran the reads through MiXCR, one entry per CDR3 protein. The sample carries about 830,000 distinct CDR3 sequences, about 31% recorded once. The V end was cut by 1 base, the J end by 3 bases, with 12 bases between. The CDR3 runs to 16 residues. Germline lookup yields CDR1 SGHTA and CDR2 FQGNSA. In its sample, this clonotype was seen many times. What it recognizes is unknown. Material: cultured CD8+ T cells from PBMCs, obtained from culture after CMV antigen stimulation. The clonotype originates from a human donor in good health (CMV status not recorded). Some clones in this sample may be carry-over from other donors' samples. This chain links TRBV7-2 with TRBJ2-2; D is undetermined. The CDR3 sequence: CASSLGAWPDTGELFF. The CDR3, as DNA: TGTGCCAGCAGCTTAGGGGCATGGCCAGACACCGGGGAGCTGTTTTTT.